This entry concerns a single T cell receptor (beta chain). Its antigen remains unidentified. This sample was included in a study of radiation and T cells in renal cell carcinoma. Study-wide results and limits: Pretreatment tumor biopsies were lacking, so baseline clonotypes are unknown. In blood, top tumor clones expanded by 2 weeks, shrinking by 4.

TCRdb's table, derived via immunoSEQ multiplex PCR, lists solely in-frame clones and lacks some. The sample contains 100,000 or so clones, approximately 86% of which appear only once. The germline V gene encodes CDR1 KGHSH and CDR2 LQKENI. This CDR3 has 16 amino acids. Trimming pared 1 base from V and 1 base from J, leaving 10 bases between. The sample's time point: baseline pretreatment blood. Treatment: 15 Gy SBRT to primary tumor, nephrectomy 4 weeks later. The genes are TRBV18 and TRBJ2-2; D gene unclear. Here the sequenced sample was blood, taken from a patient whose treatment included radiotherapy and nephrectomy. The sequence derives from a man over 45 with renal cell carcinoma. CDR3 protein: CASSPQSTKNTGELFF. The CDR3 nucleotides are TGTGCCAGCTCACCACAGTCGACAAAGAACACCGGGGAGCTGTTTTTT.